The clone carrying this TCR beta chain was detected many times. These data originate in a study of T cells in Graves' hyperthyroidism and ophthalmopathy. The germline V gene has CDR1 LNHDA and CDR2 SQIVND (reference sequence). This CDR3 spans 15 amino acids. V gave up 0 bases and J gave up 4 bases, with 12 bases separating them. For the diagnoses, clinical symptoms, serum thyroxine and TRAb, thyroid ultrasound and orbital computed tomography were used. Regions amplified from RNA transcripts were the TCR beta CDR3 regions. The HTBI primer set drove a first-round RT-PCR of the TCR CDR3. From the multiplex PCR reads, TCRdb called clonotypes with MiXCR, one entry per CDR3 protein. The sample holds 530,000 or so distinct CDR3 sequences, roughly 46% seen once.

The TCR originated in a woman aged 18-30 years with Graves' hyperthyroidism. This chain links TRBV19 with TRBJ1-1; tentative D call: TRBD1 (6 bases). The specimen was peripheral blood or thyroid tissue (not recorded which). The DNA for the CDR3 is TGTGCCAGTAGTATAGACAAACCGGGGGCCACTGAAGCTTTCTTT. Its translation: CASSIDKPGATEAFF.